This T cell receptor (beta chain) was identified during a study of regulatory T cells in long-lasting Graves disease (dated by TCRdb to the early 2020s). With regard to the full study: To count as having persistent Graves' disease, a patient had to have received antithyroid drug treatment for over 5 years with TSH receptor autoantibodies remaining persistently positive. Persistent Graves' disease patients in the clinical cohort had taken antithyroid drugs for around 10 years on average. The study was registered as a clinical trial and conducted in China. Peripheral blood TCR sequencing and RNA sequencing compared persistent Graves' disease patients with newly diagnosed Graves' disease patients. A total of 33 samples underwent TCR sequencing, from around 13 patients with persistent Graves' disease and roughly 20 patients with newly diagnosed Graves' disease.

The library relied on multiplex PCR. Sequencing was carried out with an Illumina HiSeq 4000. CDR3 regions were amplified by Arm-PCR with iRepertoire HTBI primers to construct TCR beta libraries. Gel purification was performed on PCR products prior to sequencing. As for the authors' bioinformatics: Gene usage analysis of CDR3 amino acid clonotypes relied on the 55 to 80 TRBV and 13 to 15 TRBJ segments identified across samples. COPE and FqMerger were used to merge the filtered high-quality paired reads into contigs. BLAST was used to align contigs to the IMGT TRBV, TRBD and TRBJ reference genes, and CDR3 was defined following IMGT. Any clonotype with a frequency above 0.1% was classified as a highly expanded clone. Repertoire diversity was measured by Shannon entropy, and V-J evenness by the Gini coefficient. A clonotype was considered public if more than one individual shared it. TCRdb reprocessed the public reads (quality trimming at Q25 with fastp, clone calling with MiXCR) and kept in-frame beta chains. Each entry merges the rows of one CDR3 protein and shows their most common DNA and genes. What appears here as the V and J calls and clone size reflects TCRdb's work, not the paper's. The sample profile shows a few hundred thousand distinct CDR3 sequences; roughly a quarter of them were found once. The ten largest clones add up to about 27% of the sample.

Study-wide conclusions, independent of this receptor: Lower TCR Shannon entropy and fewer highly expanded clones were observed in persistent Graves' disease patients than in newly diagnosed patients, which suggested clonal expansion. The study examined only peripheral blood because the primary lesion, thyroid tissue, could not be accessed. Patients with persistent disease shared more public clonotypes (about 2,700) than newly diagnosed patients did (nearly 1,000). Preferential use of TRBV28, TRBJ1-2 and TRBJ2-5 was observed in persistent disease, whereas TRBV20-1 and TRBJ2-1 were favored in newly diagnosed disease. The small sample size was acknowledged by the authors as a limitation that may reduce accuracy. Sequencing and analysis were restricted to the TCR beta chain.

The CDR3 measures 12 amino acids from cysteine to phenylalanine. Just the 36-base CDR3 DNA is kept, in frame starting at base 1. Of note for this clonotype: Its cognate antigen has yet to be identified. A much bigger clone sits one base away, suggesting this may be a read error.

In light of the paper, this sample's time point label describes: persistent/refractory GD, antithyroid drugs over 5 years with positive TRAb. RNA was extracted from PBMCs in TRIzol for both TCR sequencing and RNA sequencing. Graves' disease was diagnosed according to American Thyroid Association guidelines. The patients came from an endocrinology department in Xi'an, China. From each patient, around 8.3 milliliters of peripheral blood was collected into an EDTA anticoagulant tube. Ficoll Paque Plus density gradient separation was used to isolate PBMCs, and no additional T cell sorting was done. An Agilent 2100 Bioanalyzer and agarose gel were used to check RNA quality, and a NanoDrop 2000 was used to measure RNA concentration.

This sample comprised peripheral blood mononuclear cells (PBMCs), obtained when the disease was refractory, from a patient treated with antithyroid drugs. The TCR comes from a female donor with Graves disease. Recombination joined TRBV12-3 or TRBV12-4 with TRBJ1-1; a weak D assignment points to TRBD1 (5 bases agree). The DNA sequence reads TGTGCCGGCAGATCGGGGGGAACTGAAGCTTTCTTT. Its coded protein is CAGRSGGTEAFF.